The source of this T cell receptor (beta chain) is a study of cytomegalovirus exposure and HLA in healthy donors. Study overall: The 95 million to 120 million unique TCR beta sequences, from some 170 million T cells, were found by an earlier analysis. General observations from the study: It was reported in a later analysis that an Asian-associated ancestry cluster showed fewer N-insertions than the roughly 670-donor mean. Later analysis placed DRB1 highest and HLA-C lowest in TCR association rates, which differed by HLA locus.

Trimming cost V 9 bases and J 1 base, with 14 bases left between them. This CDR3 has 15 residues. CDR1 SGHDT and CDR2 YYEEEE come from the germline V gene. A remark on this clone: What it binds is not known.

It was with 60 Vbeta and 13 Jbeta primers that the PCR ran. Sequencing was performed with immunoSEQ multiplex PCR; in TCRdb, only in-frame clones are kept and a portion is missing. The repertoire holds under 200,000 clones, with 79% as singletons. The sample comprised PBMCs. The V call is TRBV5-6, the J call TRBJ2-6, with a possible D match to TRBD1 (6 bases). This receptor was taken from a woman in her 30s in good health and CMV-seropositive. The CDR3 sequence is CATTTGLSGANVLTF. CDR3 nucleotides: TGTGCCACCACGACAGGCCTGTCTGGGGCCAACGTCCTGACTTTC.